Below, 5 T cell receptor beta chains from the same sample are listed, as sequenced in a study of blood T cell repertoires in COVID-19. Method: immunoSEQ multiplex PCR; TCRdb's copy keeps in-frame clones and lacks some. Of about 220,000 clones listed, 80% to 85% were seen once; the top ten hold approximately 8.4%. The material sequenced was peripheral blood. These receptors all come from a woman older than 75 with COVID-19, enrolled during active disease.

This chain links TRBV3-1 (or the pseudogene TRBV3-2) with TRBJ2-7; TRBD1 agrees at 9 bases. Germline V gene sequence: CDR1 LGHDT, CDR2 YNNKEL (reference sequence). The CDR3 has 18 amino acids. The junction had 15 bases not matched to a gene; V was cut back by 4 bases and J by 2 bases. The CDR3 nucleotides read TGTGCCAGCAGCCGACCTCCCAGGGAAACAGGGGGCGCCTACGAGCAGTACTTC. The encoded protein is CASSRPPRETGGAYEQYF.

The chain combines TRBV14 with TRBJ2-1; 12 bases match TRBD2. The CDR3 runs 17 residues. Losses at the gene ends were 0 bases for V and 8 bases for J; bases not matched to a gene: 8. In germline, CDR1 is SGHDN, CDR2 FVKESK. The CDR3, as DNA: TGTGCCAGCAGCCAAGATCCCCGACTAGCGGGAGTCGATGAGCAGTTCTTC. Translation gives CASSQDPRLAGVDEQFF.

This chain uses TRBV5-4 with TRBJ2-1; D may be TRBD2 (5 bases). Trimming left V 3 bases short and J 3 bases short, with 13 bases between. The CDR3 length is 15 residues. Germline values: CDR1 SGHNT, CDR2 YYREEE (reference sequence). CDR3 sequence: CASSYGAEVYNEQFF. The CDR3 region has the DNA TGTGCCAGCAGCTATGGAGCGGAGGTCTACAATGAGCAGTTCTTC.

This chain links TRBV6-1 with TRBJ1-5, with D perhaps matching TRBD1 (6 bases). The V gene lost 2 bases and the J gene lost 2 bases, with 13 bases spanning the gap. There are 16 residues in the CDR3. Germline V gene data show CDR1 as MNHNS and CDR2 as SASEGT. CDR3 bases: TGTGCCAGCAGTGAACCCGGGGGGGCTGGCAATCAGCCCCAGCATTTT. Its translation: CASSEPGGAGNQPQHF.

This clone was counted between two and nine times. The chain links TRBV3-1 (or the pseudogene TRBV3-2) to TRBJ1-1; 7 bases line up with TRBD1. The ends lost 4 bases at V and 0 bases at J; junction bases unmatched: 5. The CDR3 extends over 15 amino acids. Germline lookup yields CDR1 LGHDT and CDR2 YNNKEL (reference sequence). For the CDR3, the DNA is TGTGCCAGCAGCCCGCGACAGGGAGTGAACACTGAAGCTTTCTTT. Amino acids: CASSPRQGVNTEAFF.